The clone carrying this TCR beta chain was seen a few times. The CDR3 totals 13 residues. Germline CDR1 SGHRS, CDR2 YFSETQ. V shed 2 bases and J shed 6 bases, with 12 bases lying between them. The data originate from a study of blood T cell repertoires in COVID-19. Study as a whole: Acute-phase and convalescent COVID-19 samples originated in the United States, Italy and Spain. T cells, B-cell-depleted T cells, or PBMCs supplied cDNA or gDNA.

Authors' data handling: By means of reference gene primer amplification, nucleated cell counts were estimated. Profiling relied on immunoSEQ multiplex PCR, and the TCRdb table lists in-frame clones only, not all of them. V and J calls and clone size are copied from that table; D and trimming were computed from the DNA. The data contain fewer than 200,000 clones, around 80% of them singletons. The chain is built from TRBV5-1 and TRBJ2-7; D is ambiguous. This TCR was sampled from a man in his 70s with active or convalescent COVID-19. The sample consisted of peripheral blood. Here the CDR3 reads CASSFSPTGEQYF. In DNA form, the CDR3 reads TGCGCCAGCAGCTTTTCCCCAACTGGCGAGCAGTACTTC.